The rows below give T cell receptor beta chains drawn from one sample of a study of regulatory T cells. Sequencing used immunoSEQ multiplex PCR; TCRdb keeps in-frame clones, though not all of them. Among tens of thousands of clones listed, about 91% were seen once. Sequenced: conventional CD4+ T cells sorted from blood. These receptors came from a person aged 18-30 years with CD3G deficiency. Each CDR3 is given with its conserved first and last residue. The D gene is left open where the match is weak. Size values are once, few and many counts, or a class for expanded clones, and some rows have none.

CDR3nt	CDR3aa	abundance	v_gene	j_gene	d_gene
TGTGCCATCAGTGAGTCGATTTGGAGCGTGCAGTACTTC	CAISESIWSVQYF	-	TRBV10-3	TRBJ2-7	-
TGCGCCAGCAGCTTACAGGGCCTCGCCAACAATGAGCAGTTCTTC	CASSLQGLANNEQFF	-	TRBV5-1	TRBJ2-1	-
TGTGCCAGCAGTCATGGTGGGGTCGGATCCTACGAGCAGTACTTC	CASSHGGVGSYEQYF	-	TRBV28	TRBJ2-7	-
TGTGCCAGTAACTCCGGGACTTACACCGGGGAGCTGTTTTTT	CASNSGTYTGELFF	-	TRBV19	TRBJ2-2	-
TGCGCCAGCAGCGCGGATGGGCTGACTTGGAGACAAGAGACCCAGTACTTC	CASSADGLTWRQETQYF	-	TRBV5-1	TRBJ2-5	-
TGTGCCAGCAGCCCAAGAGGGCGGGAGGGACGCGAGCAGTACTTC	CASSPRGREGREQYF	once	TRBV6-1	TRBJ2-7	TRBD2
TGTGCCAGCAGCTCGGGGGGGGCCTACGAGCAGTACTTC	CASSSGGAYEQYF	-	TRBV7-8	TRBJ2-7	TRBD2
TGTGCCATCAGTGGCGGGGGGCGCACAGATACGCAGTATTTT	CAISGGGRTDTQYF	once	TRBV10-3	TRBJ2-3	TRBD2
TGTGCCAGCAGTTTGCCAGGGATGGAGACCCAGTACTTC	CASSLPGMETQYF	-	TRBV28	TRBJ2-5	-
TGTGCCAGCAGCCCACACGGATCTCAAGTGTACGAGCAGTACTTC	CASSPHGSQVYEQYF	-	TRBV7-8	TRBJ2-7	-
TGTGCCATCAAACCGAACACCGGGGAGCTGTTTTTT	CAIKPNTGELFF	-	TRBV10-3	TRBJ2-2	-
TGTGCCATCAGTGAGTCGATAGTCGAGGGGGGTACGCAGTATTTT	CAISESIVEGGTQYF	once	TRBV10-3	TRBJ2-3	-
TGTGCCAGCAGTGAACCGGCCCGCGGCGGGGAGCTGTTTTTT	CASSEPARGGELFF	-	TRBV6-1	TRBJ2-2	-
TGCGCCAGCAGTGAACTACCGAACACTGAAGCTTTCTTT	CASSELPNTEAFF	-	TRBV5-1	TRBJ1-1	-
TGCAGTGCTAGAGATGGGGTAGGCTACACCTTC	CSARDGVGYTF	-	TRBV20-1	TRBJ1-2	-
TGTGCCAGCAGTTTGGCGGGGCCATCCTACGAGCAGTACTTC	CASSLAGPSYEQYF	-	TRBV28	TRBJ2-7	-
TGCGCCAGCAGCTTGGCGGGAGGGTCGGGAGAGACCCAGTACTTC	CASSLAGGSGETQYF	-	TRBV5-1	TRBJ2-5	TRBD2
TGCGCCAGCAGCCAAGATACCGGACAGCCGTCGACCGGGGAGCTGTTTTTT	CASSQDTGQPSTGELFF	-	TRBV4-1	TRBJ2-2	-
TGTGCCAGCAGTACATCTGGACTAGCGGAGAGGTACGAGCAGTACTTC	CASSTSGLAERYEQYF	-	TRBV28	TRBJ2-7	TRBD2
TGCGCCAGCAGCCCTGGGTATTACACAGATACGCAGTATTTT	CASSPGYYTDTQYF	-	TRBV5-1	TRBJ2-3	-
TGTGCCAGCAGTACAGGGAGGGCTGGGGCCAACGTCCTGACTTTC	CASSTGRAGANVLTF	-	TRBV6-6	TRBJ2-6	-
TGTGCCAGCAGCTTAGCGGGCAGACTGGGGGCCAACGTCCTGACTTTC	CASSLAGRLGANVLTF	-	TRBV7-9	TRBJ2-6	-
TGTGCCAGCAGTGAAGCGGGGCGGAGCTATGGCTACACCTTC	CASSEAGRSYGYTF	-	TRBV6-1	TRBJ1-2	-
TGTGCCAGCAGCTCCGGGGAGGGGCGCTGGGATACGCAGTATTTT	CASSSGEGRWDTQYF	-	TRBV9	TRBJ2-3	TRBD2
TGTGCCAGCACCTCGGGGGGGGCAAACACCGGGGAGCTGTTTTTT	CASTSGGANTGELFF	-	TRBV6-1	TRBJ2-2	TRBD2
TGTGCCAGCAGTTCCCGATACGAGCAGTACTTC	CASSSRYEQYF	-	TRBV28	TRBJ2-7	-
TGTGCCAGCAGCTCCACCGGGCCGCCCATCCAGTACTTC	CASSSTGPPIQYF	-	TRBV11-2	TRBJ2-5	-
TGCGCCAGCAGCTTGCGTGGTGGCAGGGACGAGCAGTACTTC	CASSLRGGRDEQYF	-	TRBV5-1	TRBJ2-7	-
TGTGCCAGCAGTAGGGCTGGAAGGCTGTTTTTT	CASSRAGRLFF	few	TRBV28	TRBJ2-2	-
TGTGCCAGCCAGCACATAACCATCTATGGCTACACCTTC	CASQHITIYGYTF	-	TRBV7-3	TRBJ1-2	-
TGTGCCAGCAGTTCCCACCGGGGGGATGAAGCTTTCTTT	CASSSHRGDEAFF	-	TRBV27	TRBJ1-1	-
TGTGCCATCAGCTTCCGCGTAGGGCCCCTCAATGAGCAGTTCTTC	CAISFRVGPLNEQFF	once	TRBV10-3	TRBJ2-1	-
TGTGCCAGCAGCTTGGGAGGGGATGGCAAGCAGTACTTC	CASSLGGDGKQYF	-	TRBV7-9	TRBJ2-7	TRBD2
TGTGCCAGCAGGGCACAGGGGAGGATGCAGCCCCAGCATTTT	CASRAQGRMQPQHF	-	TRBV6-4	TRBJ1-5	TRBD1
TGTGCCAGCAGTGTAGGCGGCTCTGGGGCCAACGTCCTGACTTTC	CASSVGGSGANVLTF	-	TRBV6-1	TRBJ2-6	-
TGTGCCAGCGGGAGGACAGGGCGAAATGAGCAGTTCTTC	CASGRTGRNEQFF	-	TRBV27	TRBJ2-1	TRBD1
TGTGCCAGCAGTTTATCTATCCGGCAAAACATTCAGTACTTC	CASSLSIRQNIQYF	-	TRBV28	TRBJ2-4	-
TGTGCCAGCAGTGCACATAGCAATCAGCCCCAGCATTTT	CASSAHSNQPQHF	-	TRBV6-1	TRBJ1-5	-
TGTGCCAGCAGTTCTTCACAGGCTGGGGCCAACGTCCTGACTTTC	CASSSSQAGANVLTF	once	TRBV28	TRBJ2-6	-
TGTGCCAGCAGCCCCGGCCGGACTAGCGGGAGATTTCATGAGCAGTTCTTC	CASSPGRTSGRFHEQFF	-	TRBV7-8	TRBJ2-1	TRBD2
TGTGCCTGGAACAGACAGGGGAACACTGAAGCTTTCTTT	CAWNRQGNTEAFF	-	TRBV30	TRBJ1-1	TRBD1
TGTGCCAGTACCGCAGGGGGCAGAAGGAACACTGAAGCTTTCTTT	CASTAGGRRNTEAFF	-	TRBV19	TRBJ1-1	TRBD1
TGTGCCAGCAGCCTGGGATCCGGCGATACGCAGTATTTT	CASSLGSGDTQYF	-	TRBV7-2	TRBJ2-3	-
TGCGCCAGCAGCTTGTCCGGGAGAGAGGAGCAGTTCTTC	CASSLSGREEQFF	-	TRBV5-1	TRBJ2-1	-
TGCGCCAGCAGCCAAGACAGTAATTCTCCCCAGCATTTT	CASSQDSNSPQHF	few	TRBV4-1	TRBJ1-5	-
TGTGCCAGCAGCGTAGGAAGCGGTATCACAGATACGCAGTATTTT	CASSVGSGITDTQYF	-	TRBV9	TRBJ2-3	-
TGCGCCAGCAGACTAGCGCCTTCCTACAATGAGCAGTTCTTC	CASRLAPSYNEQFF	-	TRBV5-1	TRBJ2-1	TRBD2